This TCR beta chain is from a study of T cell responses to AZD1222 COVID-19 vaccine. CDR3 length: 10 amino acids. Germline CDR1 reads DFQATT; CDR2 reads SNEGSKA (reference sequence). Whole-study results and caveats: Clonal diversity was possibly underestimated, and white British individuals and females predominated among donors. Among those given AZD1222, only 5 to 7 were seropositive at baseline.

Only one count was recorded for this clone. Its antigen is undetermined. An end of the junction differs from the germline gene, which may be a read error. Generated by immunoSEQ multiplex PCR, the TCRdb table keeps only in-frame clones and is missing some. Here the sample spans about 94,000 clones, 85% being singletons. The chain links TRBV20-1 to TRBJ2-7; D call uncertain. The clonotype originates from an adult who received the AZD1222 COVID-19 vaccine. Material: peripheral blood, obtained 28 days after the second AZD1222 dose. CDR3 loop: CSARVGEQYF. DNA of the CDR3: TGCAGTGCGAGAGTGGGTGAGCAGTACTTC.